The sequence of this TCR beta chain was determined in a study of blood T cell repertoires in COVID-19. Profiling relied on immunoSEQ multiplex PCR, and the TCRdb table lists in-frame clones only, not all of them. The sample gives about 200,000 clones, 80% to 90% of which show up once; roughly an eighth is in the top ten. Germline V lookup: CDR1 MNHNS, CDR2 SASEGT. After removal of 2 bases from V and 1 base from J, the junction contained 6 bases not matched to a gene. The CDR3 runs 17 residues. V gene TRBV6-1 combines with J gene TRBJ1-5; TRBD1 matches at 9 bases. The sample comprised peripheral blood. The TCR was taken from a human donor in a cohort sampled during active COVID-19. As DNA, the CDR3 is TGTGCCAGCAGTGAATCCGGGACAGGGTGGAGCAATCAGCCCCAGCATTTT. Translated, it gives CASSESGTGWSNQPQHF.